This T cell receptor beta chain appears in the sequencing data of a study of cytomegalovirus exposure and HLA in healthy donors (dated by TCRdb to 2016 to 2017). For context, the study as a whole: An earlier analysis of more than 550 of the donors reported under 300 Gb of sequence data and around 120 million unique TCR beta sequences obtained from around 170 million T cells. An early release covering roughly 580 HLA-typed donors comprised about 290 gigabases of sequencing data and around 80 million unique TCR sequences. Among the roughly 390 genotyped donors, approximately 81% belonged to the genetic ancestry cluster associated with self-reported Caucasian donors. The study aimed to test whether cataloging public T cell receptors could reveal signatures of past pathogen exposure. The study profiled the T cell repertoires of about 720 subjects by immunosequencing and related them to cytomegalovirus serostatus. In addition to the first cohort of approximately 650 subjects, a separate validation cohort of approximately 120 different subjects was used. To predict cytomegalovirus infection status, the study brought together high-throughput TCR immunosequencing, statistical association of individual TCRs with disease status, and machine learning. To study patterns of TCR occurrence, a later analysis re-analyzed previously published TCR beta repertoires from hundreds of donors and added high-resolution HLA genotyping. Rather than drawing on any new phenotypic data, the later analysis identified candidate immune exposures from TCR beta sequences and the way those sequences occurred across donors. To decide whether each TCR beta V gene segment behaved as functional or pseudogenic, an earlier analysis of nearly 600 of the donors relied on high-throughput TCR beta sequencing. Donor age, sex, ethnicity and CMV serostatus were compiled alongside the repertoire data. Genome-wide SNP genotypes for about 65% of the roughly 670 donors were used in a later genetic analysis, which treated that subset as a discovery cohort. Every repertoire in the discovery cohort had been generated on one and the same sequencing platform. Class I and class II HLA loci were covered by the typing at four-digit resolution. The number of donors typed differed by locus, with 629-630 for A, B, C, DRB1 and DQB1, roughly 550 for DQA1, 606 for DPA1, and some 440 for DPB1. Five DR-DQ haplotypes were handled as single units for association and clustering, since linkage in the cohort was strong. Among several hundred genotyped donors of the cohort, an average of around 220,000 unique TCR beta nucleotide sequences was sequenced per donor, of which roughly 18% were non-productive. General findings and caveats noted by the study authors: In a later genetic analysis, fewer N-insertions in productive TCRs were reported among donors in an Asian-associated ancestry cluster than the approximately 670-donor mean. Most TCR sequences were observed very rarely across donors, whereas some public TCRs were present in many individuals. Several of the top co-occurrence clusters appeared to be linked to parvovirus B19, influenza, CMV and Epstein-Barr virus, according to a later analysis. Correlated functional status among segregating V segments might be attributable to linkage disequilibrium, but an unknown experimental factor could not be ruled out. Only TCR beta chains were sequenced in this cohort, and the absence of alpha or paired-chain data limited detectable features. Some IMGT-functional V segments, including TRBV6-2 and TRBV6-3, could not be distinguished by the 87-base-pair reads and were therefore excluded. Strong co-occurrence of HLA alleles, especially DR and DQ, made assigning TCR associations to individual alleles difficult. Most CMV-associated TCR beta chains appeared to be HLA-restricted in a later analysis, and the HLA associations seemed to be driven largely by CMV exposure. A group of highly shared sequence variants was considered likely to be a technical artifact of the sequencing pipeline. Specific HLA alleles were associated with 15,000 to 20,000 TCR beta sequences at a false discovery rate of 0.05 in a later analysis. In a later analysis, HLA-associated TCR beta chains showed more clonal expansion and lower generation probabilities than non-associated chains that were equally common. In a later analysis, TCR association rates were found to vary across HLA loci, with the most associated TCRs seen for DRB1 alleles and the fewest for HLA-C alleles. Roughly uniform sequencing depth across donors was assumed in presence/absence analyses, although this assumption may not hold. A further reported finding was that TCR beta sequences accurately predicted the HLA-A and HLA-B alleles for most subjects in the first cohort. In both the original and validation cohorts, the classifier was reported to diagnose cytomegalovirus status with high specificity and sensitivity. Immune exposure information for the cohort was limited to CMV serostatus. In an earlier analysis of 450 to 750 of the donors, most TCR beta V segments appeared in productive rearrangements about 87% or about 30% of the time, broadly matching IMGT annotations. In vitro tests confirmed that three of the cytomegalovirus-associated TCR beta chains recognize cytomegalovirus antigens. A total of roughly 160 TCR beta chains were listed by the study as associated with cytomegalovirus. Because some donors lacked HLA typing at each locus, the association tests relied only on the typed subset. According to the authors, the approach could potentially be generalized to other disease states and immunological phenotypes. The earlier analysis of some 560 of the donors excluded fewer than 20 rarely observed V segments, including chromosome 9 orphons, because counts were too low. A later genetic analysis associated a missense DCLRE1C variant with V-gene and J-gene trimming of TCR beta chains, and an independent cohort replicated the association.

The cohort was made up of 650 to 700 healthy bone marrow donors. Cohort members were all nominally healthy when sampled, although unrecorded immune exposures were likely present. The donor tested CMV seronegative and was one of the 352 seronegative cohort members. Every donor gave a peripheral blood sample, and the peripheral blood mononuclear cells from that sample were used for TCR beta sequencing. The Qiagen DNeasy Blood Extraction Kit was used to extract genomic DNA from the blood cell samples. The library was generated by the immunoSEQ multiplex PCR assay. For the multiplex PCR, a mixture combining 60 forward primers for TCR Vbeta segments and 13 reverse primers for TCR Jbeta segments was used. The CDR3 region of rearranged TCR beta genes was amplified from genomic DNA with a multiplex PCR assay. The Illumina HiSeq System was used to sequence the amplified TCR beta libraries as 87-base-pair reads. In the original analysis: In a later analysis, 70 million to 95 million unique TCR beta chains were counted across the roughly 670 repertoires, and some 10 million of these chains were shared by at least two donors. Raw reads were error-corrected and collapsed into unique sequences with a nearest-neighbor algorithm that merged closely related sequences to remove PCR and sequencing errors. V, D and J gene segments were assigned by aligning CDR3 sequences to IMGT reference sequences. For a sequence to be retained, a match of at least six nucleotides was required to both a V gene segment and a J gene segment. Rearrangements were classified as productive when the CDR3 lacked stop codons and remained in frame with V and J, and all other rearrangements were classified as non-productive. Following IMGT convention, CDR3 was defined as the stretch from the second conserved V-encoded cysteine to the conserved J-encoded phenylalanine. Sequences without an unambiguous match to a single V gene segment were excluded from the earlier analysis of approximately 600 of the donors. In an earlier analysis of several hundred of the donors, a V segment was called functional when productive rearrangements were above 56.7%, and segregating when the standard deviation between donors exceeded 5%. A statistical classification framework was built for diagnosing cytomegalovirus status from the catalog of TCR beta chain sequences. A later analysis assigned V and J genes by comparing TCR nucleotide sequences with IMGT/GENE-DB human TR gene sequences. In a later analysis, CDR3 sequences and most-parsimonious VDJ recombination scenarios were assigned using the TCRdist pipeline. In a later analysis, every TCR beta chain was defined by the combination of its CDR3 amino acid sequence and its V-gene family, and reads without a unique V-gene family were dropped. In a later analysis, 550 to 650 highly shared, low-generation-probability nucleotide sequences were removed to address suspected cross-contamination and a sequencing artifact. In a later analysis, a clonal expansion index was calculated for each public chain from normalized within-repertoire ranks of inferred template counts. A later analysis computed generation probabilities with a VDJ recombination model fitted to out-of-frame rearrangements, and checked the results against IGoR. In a later analysis, TCR-TCR, TCR-HLA and TCR-CMV co-occurrence was scored with hypergeometric tests, and a repertoire-size bias correction was applied to TCR pairs. A later analysis estimated false discovery rates by permuting HLA or CMV assignments 20 times. In a later analysis, co-occurring TCRs were grouped using DBSCAN, with TCRdist sequence similarity added in when clustering inside HLA-allele-positive subsets. Repertoires with fewer than 30,000 or more than 120,000 public chains were left out of co-occurrence clustering, as were several repertoires with anomalous nucleotide sharing. TCRdb took over this immuneACCESS table, retaining in-frame rearrangements with V and J assigned. Such tables are incomplete; in checked studies, under half of the missing clones stem from an unresolved V gene, and the remainder is unexplained. Clonal size and the V and J genes are those of that table, whereas D and trimming came from the DNA. The sample table records under 150,000 clones; about three quarters of these occur just once. The ten largest clones take up about 1.8% of the sample.

The germline V gene sets CDR1 to SGHRS and CDR2 to YFSETQ. V loses 3 bases at its end and J loses 3 bases; junction bases beyond the gene matches: 2. Spanning cysteine to phenylalanine, the CDR3 consists of 15 amino acids. Only the CDR3 portion is preserved as DNA: 45 bases, with reading frame beginning at the first base. On this clone: The antigen this receptor binds is unknown. The record has no base qualities; no much larger clone is one base away.

Recombination connected TRBV5-1 to TRBJ2-1; 11 bases in the junction line up with TRBD2. This sequence originates from a woman between 40 and 55 years old in good health and CMV-seronegative. The sequenced sample consisted of PBMCs. The CDR3 protein is CASSWGTSGYNEQFF. The nucleotides read TGCGCCAGCAGCTGGGGGACTAGCGGCTACAATGAGCAGTTCTTC.